The clone carrying this T cell receptor (beta chain) was recorded a few times. Measured with immunoSEQ multiplex PCR; TCRdb has only the in-frame clones, and not every one. This table has roughly 97,000 clones, approximately 88% appearing once. The germline V gene has CDR1 MDHEN and CDR2 SYDVKM. Trimming left V 2 bases short and J 0 bases short, with 2 bases between. This CDR3 contains 12 residues. The data were obtained in a study of PD-1 blockade in classical Hodgkin lymphoma. In every patient, relapse followed autologous stem cell transplantation, while exposure to brentuximab vedotin differed. The specimen comprised peripheral blood mononuclear cells (PBMCs), sampled at baseline. The sequence derives from a human donor with classical Hodgkin lymphoma. This chain joins TRBV28 and TRBJ2-7; D ambiguous. The CDR3 region is CASSLSSYEQYF. CDR3 nucleotides: TGTGCCAGCAGTTTAAGCTCCTACGAGCAGTACTTC. Together with reference TRBV28 and TRBJ2-7, the CDR3 gives the full variable domain: DVKVTQSSRYLVKRTGEKVFLECVQDMDHENMFWYRQDPGLGLRLIYFSYDVKMKEKGDIPEGYSVSREKKERFSLILESASTNQTSMYLCASSLSSYEQYFGPGTRLTVT.